This T cell receptor (beta chain) was recovered during a study of shared clonotypes between healthy human individuals. The CDR3 has 15 residues. The V end lost 1 base, the J end lost 8 bases, and 20 bases lay between the germline ends. Germline V gene data show CDR1 as SQVTM and CDR2 as ANQGSEA. The table came from immunoSEQ multiplex PCR; TCRdb's copy has only in-frame clones and leaves some out. The sample holds some 2,000,000 clones, over 85% seen once. The genes are TRBV29-1 and TRBJ1-2; D gene unclear. This TCR came from a man aged 18-30 years in good health. Sequenced material: naive CD4+ T cells sorted from blood. Subset: CD45RA+ positively selected. The CDR3 reads CSVEASRLLTMGYTF. For the CDR3, the DNA is TGCAGCGTTGAAGCCAGTAGACTGCTGACTATGGGCTACACCTTC.